This T cell receptor (beta chain) was recovered during a study of cytomegalovirus exposure and HLA in healthy donors. Study at large: From donors who were HLA-typed, an early data release held approximately 80 million unique TCRs.

Amplification used 60 Vbeta primers and 13 Jbeta primers. Libraries were prepared by immunoSEQ multiplex PCR; TCRdb keeps only in-frame clonotypes and omits some of them. The data contain some 150,000 clones, nearly 85% of them singletons. Points from the study as a whole: Rates of TCR association differed by HLA locus in a later analysis, with DRB1 highest and HLA-C lowest.

V was trimmed by 0 bases and J by 1 base, leaving 13 bases between them. The CDR3 is 16 residues long. In germline, CDR1 is SGHVS, CDR2 FNYEAQ. This clone was counted between two and nine times. Its antigen is as yet unknown. The chain employs TRBV7-6 and TRBJ2-7, with D perhaps matching TRBD1 (5 bases). Sequenced: PBMCs. The clonotype was recovered from a male donor in good health and CMV-seronegative. The CDR3 region is CASSLALGDRSYEQYF. The CDR3 nucleotides read TGTGCCAGCAGCTTAGCGCTTGGAGACAGATCCTACGAGCAGTACTTC.